A single T cell receptor (beta chain) is shown here with its context. Its antigen remains unknown. The sample originates from a study of shared clonotypes between healthy human individuals. There are 14 residues in the CDR3. Germline V lookup: CDR1 LNHDA, CDR2 SQIVND (reference sequence). After removal of 6 bases from V and 4 bases from J, the junction contained 9 bases not matched to a gene. Study observations and caveats: Clonotype sharing among donors, it was expected, would be affected by sequencing depth.

Measured with immunoSEQ multiplex PCR; TCRdb has only the in-frame clones, and not every one. The sample includes some 580,000 clones, approximately 97% of them seen just once. The gene calls are TRBV19 and TRBJ2-7; 7 nucleotides align to TRBD2. Sequences were obtained from naive CD4+ T cells sorted from blood. This sample's subset: CD45RA+ positively selected. The TCR originated in a woman in her twenties or thirties in good health. CDR3 DNA sequence: TGTGCCAGTAGCAACCGGGACTATCTTTACGAGCAGTACTTC. This translates into CASSNRDYLYEQYF.